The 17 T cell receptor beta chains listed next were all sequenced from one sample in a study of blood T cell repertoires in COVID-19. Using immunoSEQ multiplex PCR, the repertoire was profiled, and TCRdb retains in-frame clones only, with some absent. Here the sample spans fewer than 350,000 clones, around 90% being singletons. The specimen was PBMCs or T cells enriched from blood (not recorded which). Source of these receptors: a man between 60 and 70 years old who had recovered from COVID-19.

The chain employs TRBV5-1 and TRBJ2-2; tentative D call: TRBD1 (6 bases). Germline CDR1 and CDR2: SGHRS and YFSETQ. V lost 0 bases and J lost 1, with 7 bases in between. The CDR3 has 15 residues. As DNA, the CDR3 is TGCGCCAGCAGCTTGGGGACAGTGAACACCGGGGAGCTGTTTTTT. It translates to CASSLGTVNTGELFF.

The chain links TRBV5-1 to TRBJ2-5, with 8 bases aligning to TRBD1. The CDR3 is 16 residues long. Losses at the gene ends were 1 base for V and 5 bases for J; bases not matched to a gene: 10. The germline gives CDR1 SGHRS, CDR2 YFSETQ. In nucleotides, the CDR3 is TGCGCCAGCAGCTTGCTTCATTCAGGGGGCGGTGAGACCCAGTACTTC. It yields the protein CASSLLHSGGGETQYF.

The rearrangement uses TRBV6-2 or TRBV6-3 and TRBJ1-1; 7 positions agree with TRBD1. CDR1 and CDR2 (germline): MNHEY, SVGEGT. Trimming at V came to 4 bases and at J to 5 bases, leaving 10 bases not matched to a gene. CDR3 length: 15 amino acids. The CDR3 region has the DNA TGTGCCAGCAGTTTGCGGCTAGGGGGCGGGACTGAAGCTTTCTTT. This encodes CASSLRLGGGTEAFF.

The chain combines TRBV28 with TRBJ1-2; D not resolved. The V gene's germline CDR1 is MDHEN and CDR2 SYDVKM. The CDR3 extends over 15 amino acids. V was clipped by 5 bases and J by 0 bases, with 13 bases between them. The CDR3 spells CASSLETSPNYGYTF. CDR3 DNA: TGTGCCAGCAGTCTCGAGACAAGTCCTAACTATGGCTACACCTTC.

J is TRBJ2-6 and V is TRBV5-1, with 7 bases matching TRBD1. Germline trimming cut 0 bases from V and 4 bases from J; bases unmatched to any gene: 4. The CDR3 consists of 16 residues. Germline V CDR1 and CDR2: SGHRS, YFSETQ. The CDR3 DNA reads TGCGCCAGCAGCTTGGACAGGGGAGCAGGGGCCAACGTCCTGACTTTC. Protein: CASSLDRGAGANVLTF. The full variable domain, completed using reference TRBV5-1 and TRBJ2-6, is KAGVTQTPRYLIKTRGQQVTLSCSPISGHRSVSWYQQTPGQGLQFLFEYFSETQRNKGNFPGRFSGRQFSNSRSEMNVSTLELGDSALYLCASSLDRGAGANVLTFGAGSRLTVL.

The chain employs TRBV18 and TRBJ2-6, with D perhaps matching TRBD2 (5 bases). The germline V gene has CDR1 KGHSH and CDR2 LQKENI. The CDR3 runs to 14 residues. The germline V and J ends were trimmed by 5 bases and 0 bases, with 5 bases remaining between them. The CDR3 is CASSGSSGANVLTF. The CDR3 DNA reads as TGTGCCAGCTCAGGGAGCTCTGGGGCCAACGTCCTGACTTTC.

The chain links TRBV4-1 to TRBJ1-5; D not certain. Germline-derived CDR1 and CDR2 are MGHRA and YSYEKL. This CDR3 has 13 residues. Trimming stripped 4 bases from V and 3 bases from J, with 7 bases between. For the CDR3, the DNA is TGCGCCAGCAGCCTCGGAGTCAATCAGCCCCAGCATTTT. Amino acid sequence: CASSLGVNQPQHF.

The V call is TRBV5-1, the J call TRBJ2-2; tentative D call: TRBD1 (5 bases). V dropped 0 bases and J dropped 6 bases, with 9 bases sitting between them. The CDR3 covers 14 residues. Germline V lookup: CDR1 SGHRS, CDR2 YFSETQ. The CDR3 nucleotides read TGCGCCAGCAGCTTGGAGCAGGGCGCCGGGGAGCTGTTTTTT. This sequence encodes CASSLEQGAGELFF.

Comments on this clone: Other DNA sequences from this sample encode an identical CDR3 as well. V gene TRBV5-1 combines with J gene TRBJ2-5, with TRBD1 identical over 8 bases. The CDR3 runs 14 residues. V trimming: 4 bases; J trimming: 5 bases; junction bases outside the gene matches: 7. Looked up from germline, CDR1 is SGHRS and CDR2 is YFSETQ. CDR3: CASSPGQGGETQYF. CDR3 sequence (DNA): TGCGCCAGCAGCCCCGGACAGGGTGGTGAGACCCAGTACTTC.

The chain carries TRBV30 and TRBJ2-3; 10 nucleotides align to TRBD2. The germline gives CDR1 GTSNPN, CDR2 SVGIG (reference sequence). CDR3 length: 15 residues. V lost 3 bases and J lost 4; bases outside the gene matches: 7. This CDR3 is CAWRRSSGSADTQYF. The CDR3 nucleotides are TGTGCCTGGAGAAGATCTAGCGGGAGTGCAGATACGCAGTATTTT.

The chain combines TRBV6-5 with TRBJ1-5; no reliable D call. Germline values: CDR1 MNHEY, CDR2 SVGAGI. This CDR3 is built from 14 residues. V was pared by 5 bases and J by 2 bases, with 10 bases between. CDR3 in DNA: TGTGCCAGCAGTCGCGGACTTGGCAATCAGCCCCAGCATTTT. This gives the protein CASSRGLGNQPQHF.

The CDR3 protein is CASSLWGLAGADDETQYF. As DNA, the CDR3 is TGCGCCAGCAGCTTGTGGGGACTAGCGGGAGCGGATGACGAGACCCAGTACTTC. J is TRBJ2-5 and V is TRBV5-1; 14 nucleotides match TRBD2. In germline, CDR1 is SGHRS, CDR2 YFSETQ. Trimming at V came to 1 base and at J to 5 bases, leaving 10 bases not matched to a gene. This CDR3 contains 18 residues.

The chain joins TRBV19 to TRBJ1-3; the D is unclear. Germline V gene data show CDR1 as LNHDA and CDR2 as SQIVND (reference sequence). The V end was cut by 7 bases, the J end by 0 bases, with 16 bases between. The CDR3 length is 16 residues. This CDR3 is CASNSRAYHSGNTIYF. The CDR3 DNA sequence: TGTGCCAGTAACTCAAGAGCTTACCACTCTGGAAACACCATATATTTT.

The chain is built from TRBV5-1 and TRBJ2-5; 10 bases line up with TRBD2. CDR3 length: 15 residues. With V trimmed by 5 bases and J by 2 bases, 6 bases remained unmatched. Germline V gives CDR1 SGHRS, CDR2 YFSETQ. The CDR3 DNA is TGCGCCAGCAGGCCAGCGGGAGGGATACAAGAGACCCAGTACTTC. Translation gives CASRPAGGIQETQYF.

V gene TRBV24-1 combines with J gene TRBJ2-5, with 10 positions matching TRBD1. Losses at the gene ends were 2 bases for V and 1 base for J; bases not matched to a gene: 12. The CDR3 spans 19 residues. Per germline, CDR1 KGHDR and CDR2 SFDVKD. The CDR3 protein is CATSDSRTGGRRIQETQYF. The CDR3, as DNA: TGTGCCACCAGTGATTCCCGGACAGGGGGACGGCGGATCCAAGAGACCCAGTACTTC.

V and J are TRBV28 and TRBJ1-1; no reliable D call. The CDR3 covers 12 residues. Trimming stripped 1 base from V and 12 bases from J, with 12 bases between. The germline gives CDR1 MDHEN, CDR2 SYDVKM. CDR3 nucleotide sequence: TGTGCCAGCAGTTTATTACAGAGGGCGACTTTCTTT. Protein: CASSLLQRATFF.

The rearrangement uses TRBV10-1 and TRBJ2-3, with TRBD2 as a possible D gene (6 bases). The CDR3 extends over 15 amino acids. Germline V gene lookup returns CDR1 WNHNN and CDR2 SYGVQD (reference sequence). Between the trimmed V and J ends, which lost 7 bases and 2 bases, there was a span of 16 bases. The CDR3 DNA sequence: TGCGCCAGCACCCGCCGGGACTTCTCCACAGATACGCAGTATTTT. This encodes CASTRRDFSTDTQYF.